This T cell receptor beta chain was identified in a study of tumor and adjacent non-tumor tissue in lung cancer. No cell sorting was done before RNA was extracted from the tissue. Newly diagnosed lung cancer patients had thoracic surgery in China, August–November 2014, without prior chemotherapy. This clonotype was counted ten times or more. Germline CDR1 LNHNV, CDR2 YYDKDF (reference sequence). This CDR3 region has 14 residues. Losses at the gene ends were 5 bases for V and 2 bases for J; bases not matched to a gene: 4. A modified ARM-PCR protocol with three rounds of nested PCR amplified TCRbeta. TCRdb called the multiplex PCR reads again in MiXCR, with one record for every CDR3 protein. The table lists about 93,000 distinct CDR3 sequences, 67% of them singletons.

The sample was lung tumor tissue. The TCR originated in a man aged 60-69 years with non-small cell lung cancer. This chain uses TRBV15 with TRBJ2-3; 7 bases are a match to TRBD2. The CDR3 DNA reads TGTGCCACCAGCTACGGGGGGTCCACAGATACGCAGTATTTT. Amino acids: CATSYGGSTDTQYF.